Below, 11 T cell receptor beta chains from the same sample are listed, as sequenced in a study of T cell changes during pregnancy in multiple sclerosis. Sequenced by immunoSEQ multiplex PCR; TCRdb stores in-frame clones only, minus some. The table includes 100,000 or so clones, approximately 92% detected once. Here the sequenced sample was peripheral blood, taken in the second trimester of pregnancy. These receptors originate from a female donor with multiple sclerosis, enrolled in a pregnancy study.

The chain uses TRBV27 and TRBJ2-7; D not certain. The germline V gene encodes CDR1 MNHEY and CDR2 SMNVEV (reference sequence). Trimming left V 6 bases short and J 7 bases short, with 19 bases between. This CDR3 spans 14 amino acids. CDR3 sequence reads: CASSFSTPLREQYF. CDR3 nucleotides: TGTGCCAGCAGCTTTAGCACTCCCCTACGGGAGCAGTACTTC.

The chain links TRBV19 to TRBJ1-3; D is possibly TRBD1 (5 bases). The CDR3 totals 15 residues. CDR1 is LNHDA and CDR2 is SQIVND in the germline V gene (reference sequence). The germline V and J ends were trimmed by 1 base and 0 bases, with 7 bases remaining between them. This chain's CDR3 is CASSIGQFSGNTIYF. CDR3 nucleotide sequence: TGTGCCAGTAGTATAGGACAGTTCTCTGGAAACACCATATATTTT.

V gene TRBV5-1 combines with J gene TRBJ2-3, with 8 nucleotides matching TRBD1. This CDR3 region has 15 residues. V trimming: 4 bases; J trimming: 4 bases; junction bases outside the gene matches: 8. Germline lookup yields CDR1 SGHRS and CDR2 YFSETQ. The CDR3 loop is CASSPDRGQADTQYF. DNA for the CDR3: TGCGCCAGCAGCCCAGACAGGGGACAAGCAGATACGCAGTATTTT. Filled out from reference TRBV5-1 and TRBJ2-3, the complete variable domain reads KAGVTQTPRYLIKTRGQQVTLSCSPISGHRSVSWYQQTPGQGLQFLFEYFSETQRNKGNFPGRFSGRQFSNSRSEMNVSTLELGDSALYLCASSPDRGQADTQYFGPGTRLTVL.

The chain uses TRBV27 and TRBJ1-4; 7 bases agree with TRBD1. The J segment lost 8 bases and the V segment lost 5 bases, leaving 11 bases of the junction unmatched. There are 15 residues in the CDR3. Germline V gene sequence: CDR1 MNHEY, CDR2 SMNVEV (reference sequence). CDR3 loop: CASSQLQGTWEKLFF. DNA of the CDR3: TGTGCCAGCAGTCAGCTACAGGGGACTTGGGAAAAACTGTTTTTT.

The rearrangement joins TRBV19 to TRBJ2-1, with 9 bases lining up with TRBD2. The V gene's germline CDR1 is LNHDA and CDR2 SQIVND (reference sequence). Trimming at V came to 3 bases and at J to 5 bases, leaving 5 bases not matched to a gene. This CDR3 is 15 amino acids long. The chain's CDR3 is CASSITGLAHNEQFF. For the CDR3, the DNA is TGTGCCAGTAGTATCACTGGACTAGCGCACAATGAGCAGTTCTTC.

This clone was counted a few times. The chain is built from TRBV19 and TRBJ1-5; D is possibly TRBD1 (5 bases). The V gene lost 3 bases and the J gene lost 2 bases, with 23 bases spanning the gap. The CDR3 is made up of 19 amino acids. CDR1 and CDR2 from the germline V gene are LNHDA and SQIVND (reference sequence). The CDR3 protein is CASSIDQETFKGGNQPQHF. The CDR3 DNA is TGTGCCAGTAGTATTGACCAGGAAACCTTTAAAGGGGGCAATCAGCCCCAGCATTTT.

V is TRBV25-1 and J is TRBJ1-2; 7 bases line up with TRBD1. Per the germline V gene, CDR1 is MGHDK and CDR2 is SYGVNS. The CDR3 has 15 residues. Trimming cost V 3 bases and J 3 bases; bases outside gene matches: 7. CDR3 in amino acids: CASSEAGGGDYGYTF. In DNA, the CDR3 is TGTGCCAGCAGTGAGGCAGGGGGAGGTGACTATGGCTACACCTTC.

The chain links TRBV6-6 to TRBJ2-1; 11 nucleotides agree with TRBD2. The germline V gene has CDR1 MNHNY and CDR2 SVGAGI (reference sequence). With 7 bases clipped from V and 8 bases from J, the junction kept 10 bases outside the gene matches. There are 15 residues in the CDR3. The CDR3 DNA sequence: TGTGCCAGCACCACACTAGCGGGGGTCTCGGATGAGCAGTTCTTC. This codes for CASTTLAGVSDEQFF.

V and J are TRBV2 and TRBJ2-6; weak D call: TRBD2 (6 bases). V was cut by 3 bases and J by 2 bases, with 11 bases left in between. There are 16 residues in the CDR3. Germline-derived CDR1 and CDR2 are SNHLY and FYNNEI. Written as DNA, the CDR3 is TGTGCCAGCAGTGAGTGGGCTAGCGCTGGGGCCAACGTCCTGACTTTC. Translating it yields CASSEWASAGANVLTF. The full variable domain, rest sourced from reference TRBV2 and TRBJ2-6, is EPEVTQTPSHQVTQMGQEVILRCVPISNHLYFYWYRQILGQKVEFLVSFYNNEISEKSEIFDDQFSVERPDGSNFTLKIRSTKLEDSAMYFCASSEWASAGANVLTFGAGSRLTVL.

The V call is TRBV7-2, the J call TRBJ1-5; 8 bases map to TRBD1. Germline trimming cut 3 bases from V and 2 bases from J; bases unmatched to any gene: 3. CDR1 and CDR2 from the germline V gene are SGHTA and FQGNSA. This CDR3 is built from 15 residues. CDR3 in DNA: TGTGCCAGCAGCTTCTCAGGGGGCCGCAATCAGCCCCAGCATTTT. Amino acids: CASSFSGGRNQPQHF.

This CDR3 reads CASSPLQAGDTEAFF. The CDR3 bases are TGTGCCAGCTCACCCCTACAGGCTGGGGACACTGAAGCTTTCTTT. The chain recombines TRBV18 with TRBJ1-1; a possible D gene is TRBD1 (5 bases). CDR1 is KGHSH and CDR2 is LQKENI in the germline V gene. V was clipped by 3 bases and J by 3 bases, with 14 bases between them. CDR3 length: 15 residues.